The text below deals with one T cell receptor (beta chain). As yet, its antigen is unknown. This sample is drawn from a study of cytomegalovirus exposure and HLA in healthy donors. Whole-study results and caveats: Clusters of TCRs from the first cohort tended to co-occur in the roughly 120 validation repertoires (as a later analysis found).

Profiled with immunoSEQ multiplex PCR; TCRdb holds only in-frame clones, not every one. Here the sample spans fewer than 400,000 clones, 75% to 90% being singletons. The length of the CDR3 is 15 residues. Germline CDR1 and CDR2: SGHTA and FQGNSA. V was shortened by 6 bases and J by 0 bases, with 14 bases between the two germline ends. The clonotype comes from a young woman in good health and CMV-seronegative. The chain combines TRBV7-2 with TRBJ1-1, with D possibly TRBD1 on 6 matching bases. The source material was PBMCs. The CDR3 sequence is CASSLQGSVNTEAFF. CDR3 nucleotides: TGTGCCAGCAGTTTACAGGGATCCGTGAACACTGAAGCTTTCTTT. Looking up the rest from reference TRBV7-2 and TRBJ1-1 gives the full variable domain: GAGVSQSPSNKVTEKGKDVELRCDPISGHTALYWYRQSLGQGLEFLIYFQGNSAPDKSGLPSDRFSAERTGGSVSTLTIQRTQQEDSAVYLCASSLQGSVNTEAFFGQGTRLTVV.